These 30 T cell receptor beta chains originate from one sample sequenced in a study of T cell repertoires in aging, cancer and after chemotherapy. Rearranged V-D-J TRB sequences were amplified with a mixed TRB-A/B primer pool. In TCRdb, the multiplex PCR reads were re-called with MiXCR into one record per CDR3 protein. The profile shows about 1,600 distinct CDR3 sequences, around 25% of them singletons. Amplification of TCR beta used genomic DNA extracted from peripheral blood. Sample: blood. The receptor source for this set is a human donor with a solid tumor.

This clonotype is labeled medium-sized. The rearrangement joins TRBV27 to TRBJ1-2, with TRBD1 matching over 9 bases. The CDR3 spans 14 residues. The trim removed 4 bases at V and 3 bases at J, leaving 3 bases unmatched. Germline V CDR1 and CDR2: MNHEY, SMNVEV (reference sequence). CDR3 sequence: CASSSGTGHYGYTF. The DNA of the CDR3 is TGTGCCAGCAGTTCCGGGACAGGGCACTATGGCTACACCTTC.

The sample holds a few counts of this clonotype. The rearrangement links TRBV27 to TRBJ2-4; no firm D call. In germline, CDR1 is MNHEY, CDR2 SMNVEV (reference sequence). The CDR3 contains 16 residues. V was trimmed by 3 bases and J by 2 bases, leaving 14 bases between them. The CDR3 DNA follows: TGTGCCAGCAGTTTGGGCTCTCCGGGTACCAAAAACATTCAGTACTTC. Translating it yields CASSLGSPGTKNIQYF.

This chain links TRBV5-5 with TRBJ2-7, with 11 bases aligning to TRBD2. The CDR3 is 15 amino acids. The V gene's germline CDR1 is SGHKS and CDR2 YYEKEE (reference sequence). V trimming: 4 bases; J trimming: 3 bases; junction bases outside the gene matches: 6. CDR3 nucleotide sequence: TGTGCCAGCAGCCTGGGACTAGCGGACCTCTACGAGCAGTACTTC. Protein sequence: CASSLGLADLYEQYF.

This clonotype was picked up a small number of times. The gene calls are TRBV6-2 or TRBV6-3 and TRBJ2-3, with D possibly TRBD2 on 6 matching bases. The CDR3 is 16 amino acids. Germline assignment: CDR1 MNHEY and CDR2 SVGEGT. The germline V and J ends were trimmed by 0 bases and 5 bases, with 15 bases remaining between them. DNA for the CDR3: TGTGCCAGCAGTTACTCTGGGTCTAGCGTGGTAGATACGCAGTATTTT. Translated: CASSYSGSSVVDTQYF.

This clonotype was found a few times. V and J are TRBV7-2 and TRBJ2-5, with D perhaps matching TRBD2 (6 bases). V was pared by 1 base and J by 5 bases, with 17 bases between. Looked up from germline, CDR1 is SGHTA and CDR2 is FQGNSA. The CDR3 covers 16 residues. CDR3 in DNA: TGTGCCAGCAGCTTAGGGGGGGTGGGGTGGAGTGAGACCCAGTACTTC. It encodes CASSLGGVGWSETQYF.

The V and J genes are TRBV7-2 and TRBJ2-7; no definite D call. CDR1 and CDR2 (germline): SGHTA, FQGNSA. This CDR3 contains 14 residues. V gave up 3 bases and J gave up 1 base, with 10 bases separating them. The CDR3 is CASSLVVSSYEQYF. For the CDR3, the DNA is TGTGCCAGCAGCTTGGTTGTTAGTTCCTACGAGCAGTACTTC.

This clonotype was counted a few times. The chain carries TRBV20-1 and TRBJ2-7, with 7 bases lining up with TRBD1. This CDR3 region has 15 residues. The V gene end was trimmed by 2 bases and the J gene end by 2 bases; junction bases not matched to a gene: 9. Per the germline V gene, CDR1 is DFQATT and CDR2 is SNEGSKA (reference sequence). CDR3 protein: CSARQRDRTTYEQYF. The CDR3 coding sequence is TGCAGTGCTAGACAACGGGACAGAACTACCTACGAGCAGTACTTC.

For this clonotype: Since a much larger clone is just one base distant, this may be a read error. The CDR3 reads CASSAGTSGYNDQFF. The CDR3 DNA follows: TGTGCCAGCAGTGCGGGGACTAGCGGTTACAATGATCAGTTCTTC. The chain recombines TRBV6-1 with TRBJ2-1; 11 positions match TRBD2. This CDR3 region has 15 residues. Germline loops: CDR1 MNHNS, CDR2 SASEGT.

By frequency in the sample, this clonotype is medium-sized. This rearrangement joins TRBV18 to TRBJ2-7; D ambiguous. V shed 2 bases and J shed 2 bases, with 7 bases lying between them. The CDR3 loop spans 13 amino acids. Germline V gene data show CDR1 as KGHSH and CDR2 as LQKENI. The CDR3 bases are TGTGCCAGCTCACCAGAATCGGCCTACGAGCAGTACTTC. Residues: CASSPESAYEQYF.

CDR3 protein: CSAERPGQGYGYTF. The CDR3 nucleotides are TGCAGTGCCGAGCGACCGGGACAGGGGTATGGCTACACCTTC. This chain links TRBV20-1 with TRBJ1-2; 10 bases agree with TRBD1. Germline V gives CDR1 DFQATT, CDR2 SNEGSKA (reference sequence). This CDR3 has 14 residues. Germline trimming cut 6 bases from V and 5 bases from J; bases unmatched to any gene: 9.

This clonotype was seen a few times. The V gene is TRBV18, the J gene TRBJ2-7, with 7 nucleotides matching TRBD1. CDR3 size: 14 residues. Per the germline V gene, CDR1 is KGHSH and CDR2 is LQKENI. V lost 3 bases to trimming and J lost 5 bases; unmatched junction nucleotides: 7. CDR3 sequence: CASSPTGSVDEQYF. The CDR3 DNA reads TGTGCCAGCTCACCGACAGGGTCGGTGGACGAGCAGTACTTC. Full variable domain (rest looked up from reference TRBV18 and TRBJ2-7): NAGVMQNPRHLVRRRGQEARLRCSPMKGHSHVYWYRQLPEEGLKFMVYLQKENIIDESGMPKERFSAEFPKEGPSILRIQQVVRGDSAAYFCASSPTGSVDEQYFGPGTRLTVT.

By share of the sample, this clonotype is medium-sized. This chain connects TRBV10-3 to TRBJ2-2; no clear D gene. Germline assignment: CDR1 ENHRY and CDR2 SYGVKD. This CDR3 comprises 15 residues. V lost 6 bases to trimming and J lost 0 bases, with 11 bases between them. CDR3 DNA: TGTGCCATCAGCCCAGCAGCCGCGAACACCGGGGAGCTGTTTTTT. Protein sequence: CAISPAAANTGELFF.

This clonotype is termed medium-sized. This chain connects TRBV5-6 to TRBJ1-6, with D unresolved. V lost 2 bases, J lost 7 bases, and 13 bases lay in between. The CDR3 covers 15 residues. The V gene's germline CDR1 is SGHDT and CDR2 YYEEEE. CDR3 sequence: CASSFRTTLNSPLHF. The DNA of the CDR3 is TGTGCCAGCAGCTTCCGTACGACCTTAAATTCACCCCTCCACTTT.

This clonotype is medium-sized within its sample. The CDR3: CASSLEGTAFF. The DNA of the CDR3 is TGTGCCAGCAGCTTGGAGGGGACAGCTTTCTTT. The J gene is TRBJ1-1, the V gene TRBV5-4, with D possibly matching TRBD1 (5 bases). CDR3 size: 11 residues. Germline-derived CDR1 and CDR2 are SGHNT and YYREEE (reference sequence). Trimming took 0 bases from V and 10 from J, leaving 7 bases between them.

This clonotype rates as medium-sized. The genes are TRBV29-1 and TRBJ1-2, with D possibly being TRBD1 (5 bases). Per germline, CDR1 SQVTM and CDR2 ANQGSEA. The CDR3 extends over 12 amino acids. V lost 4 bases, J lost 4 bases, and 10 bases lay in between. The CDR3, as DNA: TGCAGCGTTGGGGGGGGGATCTATGGCTACACCTTC. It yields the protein CSVGGGIYGYTF.

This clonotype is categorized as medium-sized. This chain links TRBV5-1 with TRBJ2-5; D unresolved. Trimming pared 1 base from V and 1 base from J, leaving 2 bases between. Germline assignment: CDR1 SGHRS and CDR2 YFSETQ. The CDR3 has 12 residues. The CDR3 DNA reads TGCGCCAGCAGCTTGTCCCAAGAGACCCAGTACTTC. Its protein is CASSLSQETQYF.

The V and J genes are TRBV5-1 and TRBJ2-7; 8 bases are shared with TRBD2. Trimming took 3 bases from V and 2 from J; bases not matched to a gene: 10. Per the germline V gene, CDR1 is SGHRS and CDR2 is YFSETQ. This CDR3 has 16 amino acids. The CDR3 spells CASSSWGGGSAYEQYF. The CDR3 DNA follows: TGCGCCAGCAGCTCCTGGGGCGGGGGGTCTGCCTACGAGCAGTACTTC.

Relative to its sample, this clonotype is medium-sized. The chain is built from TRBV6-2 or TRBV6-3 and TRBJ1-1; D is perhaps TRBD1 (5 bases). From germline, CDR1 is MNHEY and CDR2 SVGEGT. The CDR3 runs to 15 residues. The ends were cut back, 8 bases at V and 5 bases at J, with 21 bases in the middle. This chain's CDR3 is CASYPRGQAGTEAFF. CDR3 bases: TGTGCCAGCTACCCACGGGGCCAAGCTGGGACTGAAGCTTTCTTT.

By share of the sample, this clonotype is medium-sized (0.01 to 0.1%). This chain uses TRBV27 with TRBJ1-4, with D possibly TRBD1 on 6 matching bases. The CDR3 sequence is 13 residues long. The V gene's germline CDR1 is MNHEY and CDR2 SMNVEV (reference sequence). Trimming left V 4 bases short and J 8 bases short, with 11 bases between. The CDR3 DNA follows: TGTGCCAGCAGTTCTAGGACAGTCGAAAAACTGTTTTTT. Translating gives CASSSRTVEKLFF. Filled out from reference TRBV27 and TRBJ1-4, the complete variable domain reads EAQVTQNPRYLITVTGKKLTVTCSQNMNHEYMSWYRQDPGLGLRQIYYSMNVEVTDKGDVPEGYKVSRKEKRNFPLILESPSPNQTSLYFCASSSRTVEKLFFGSGTQLSVL.

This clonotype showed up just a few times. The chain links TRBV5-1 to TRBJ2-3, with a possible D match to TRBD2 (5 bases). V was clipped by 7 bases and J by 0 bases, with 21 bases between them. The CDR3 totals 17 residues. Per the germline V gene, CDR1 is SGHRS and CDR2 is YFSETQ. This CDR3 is CASAPRAGTSSTDTQYF. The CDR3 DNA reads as TGCGCCAGCGCCCCGAGGGCGGGCACCTCTAGCACAGATACGCAGTATTTT.

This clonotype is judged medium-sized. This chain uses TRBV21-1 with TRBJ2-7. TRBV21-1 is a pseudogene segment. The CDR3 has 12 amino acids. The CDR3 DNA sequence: TGTGCCAGCAGCAAAGCAACGGGGAAGCAGTACTTC. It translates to CASSKATGKQYF.

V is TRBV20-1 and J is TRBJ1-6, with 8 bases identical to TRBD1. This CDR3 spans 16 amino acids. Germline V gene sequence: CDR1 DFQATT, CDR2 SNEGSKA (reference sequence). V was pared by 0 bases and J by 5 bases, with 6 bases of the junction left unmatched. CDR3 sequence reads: CSARDPGTGHNSPLHF. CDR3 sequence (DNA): TGCAGTGCTAGAGACCCAGGGACAGGTCATAATTCACCCCTCCACTTT.

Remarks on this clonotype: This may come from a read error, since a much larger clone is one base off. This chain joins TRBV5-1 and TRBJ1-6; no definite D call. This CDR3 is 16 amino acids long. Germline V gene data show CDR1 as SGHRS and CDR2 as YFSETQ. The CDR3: CASSPPPRGNNSPLHF. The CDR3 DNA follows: TGTGCCAGCAGCCCCCCCCCACGAGGGAATAATTCACCCCTCCACTTT.

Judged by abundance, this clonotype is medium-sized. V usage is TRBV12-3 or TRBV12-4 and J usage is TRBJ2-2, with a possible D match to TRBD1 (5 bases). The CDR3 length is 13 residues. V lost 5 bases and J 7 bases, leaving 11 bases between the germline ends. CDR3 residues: CASSVKRGGELFF. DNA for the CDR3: TGTGCCAGCAGTGTCAAAAGGGGCGGGGAGCTGTTTTTT.

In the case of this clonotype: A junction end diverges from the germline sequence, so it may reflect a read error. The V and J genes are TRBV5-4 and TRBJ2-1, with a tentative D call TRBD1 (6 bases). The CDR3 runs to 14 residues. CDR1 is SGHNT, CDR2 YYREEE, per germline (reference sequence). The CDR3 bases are TGCGCCAGCAGTCACAGGGTCTCCTACAATGAGCAGTTCTTC. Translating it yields CASSHRVSYNEQFF.

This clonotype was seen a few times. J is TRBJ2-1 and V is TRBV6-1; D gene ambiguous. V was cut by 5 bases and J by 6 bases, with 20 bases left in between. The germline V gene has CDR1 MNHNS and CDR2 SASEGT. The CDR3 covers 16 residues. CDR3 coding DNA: TGTGCCAGCAGTCGCCCCGATCCAGTTGCCGGCAATGAGCAGTTCTTC. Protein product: CASSRPDPVAGNEQFF.

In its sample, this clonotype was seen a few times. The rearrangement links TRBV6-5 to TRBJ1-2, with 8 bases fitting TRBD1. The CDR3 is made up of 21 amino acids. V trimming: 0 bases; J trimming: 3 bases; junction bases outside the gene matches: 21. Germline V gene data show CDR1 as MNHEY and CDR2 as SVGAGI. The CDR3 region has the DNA TGTGCCAGCAGTTACTCCCCGACTCGACAGGGGTCGAGGGCCTTTCACTATGGCTACACCTTC. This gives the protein CASSYSPTRQGSRAFHYGYTF.

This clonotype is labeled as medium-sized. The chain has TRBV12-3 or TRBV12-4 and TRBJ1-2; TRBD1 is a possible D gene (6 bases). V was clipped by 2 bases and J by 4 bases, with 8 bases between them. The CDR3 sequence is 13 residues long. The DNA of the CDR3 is TGTGCCAGCAGTTTAACAGGGAGCTATGGCTACACCTTC. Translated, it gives CASSLTGSYGYTF.

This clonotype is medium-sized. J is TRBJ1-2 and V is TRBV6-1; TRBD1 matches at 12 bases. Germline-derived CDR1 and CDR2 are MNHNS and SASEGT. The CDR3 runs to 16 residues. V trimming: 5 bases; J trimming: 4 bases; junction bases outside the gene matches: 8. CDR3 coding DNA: TGTGCCAGCAGTTCCCGGGACAGGGGGCGCGGCTATGGCTACACCTTC. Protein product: CASSSRDRGRGYGYTF.

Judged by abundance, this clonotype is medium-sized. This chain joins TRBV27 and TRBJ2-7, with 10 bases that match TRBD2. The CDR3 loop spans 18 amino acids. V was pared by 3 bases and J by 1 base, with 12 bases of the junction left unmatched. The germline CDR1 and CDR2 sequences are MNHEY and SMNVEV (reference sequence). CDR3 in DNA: TGTGCCAGCAGTTTTTCTAGGACTAGCGGTGCGGAGTCCTACGAGCAGTACTTC. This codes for CASSFSRTSGAESYEQYF.